A single sample gave rise to the 25 T cell receptor beta chains below, sequenced in a study of T cells in Graves' hyperthyroidism and ophthalmopathy. The TCR beta CDR3 regions underwent amplification using RNA transcripts as the source. The HTBI primer set drove a first-round RT-PCR of the TCR CDR3. TCRdb reanalysed the multiplex PCR reads using MiXCR and keeps one entry per CDR3 protein. The sample contains 600,000 to 700,000 distinct CDR3 sequences, roughly 14% of which appear only once. Input material: blood. The receptors here all came from a woman aged 40 to 49 with Graves' ophthalmopathy.

V gene TRBV4-1 combines with J gene TRBJ2-7; TRBD2 might be the D (6 bases). Germline CDR1 reads MGHRA; CDR2 reads YSYEKL. V was shortened by 9 bases and J by 3 bases, with 9 bases between the two germline ends. The CDR3 runs to 11 residues. Here the CDR3 DNA reads TGCGCCAGGGACTATTACTACGAGCAGTACTTC. It codes for CARDYYYEQYF.

The genes are TRBV4-1 and TRBJ1-5; unclear D gene. In germline, CDR1 is MGHRA, CDR2 YSYEKL. Trimming shortened V by 2 bases and J by 5 bases, and 10 bases separated the two germline ends. There are 14 residues in the CDR3. The CDR3, as DNA: TGCGCCAGCAGCCAAATAAGCGGATATCAGCCCCAGCATTTT. This translates into CASSQISGYQPQHF.

This clonotype appeared many times. The chain uses TRBV11-3 and TRBJ2-7, with 11 bases matching TRBD2. Germline CDR1 SGHNT, CDR2 YENEEA. The CDR3 contains 17 residues. V lost 1 base to trimming and J lost 3 bases; unmatched junction nucleotides: 8. The CDR3 is CASSLGAGLAGLYEQYF. DNA for the CDR3: TGTGCCAGCAGCTTAGGAGCTGGACTAGCGGGCCTCTACGAGCAGTACTTC.

On this clonotype itself: A read error may explain this, as a much larger clone is one base away. V usage is TRBV2 and J usage is TRBJ1-6; no firm D call. CDR1 SNHLY and CDR2 FYNNEI come from the germline V gene. There are 14 residues in the CDR3. CDR3 nucleotide sequence: TGTGCCAGCAGTGGCCAGCGAAATAATTCACCCCTCTACTTT. Residues: CASSGQRNNSPLYF.

The table lists this clonotype with many counts. The rearrangement uses TRBV4-3 and TRBJ1-6; 8 positions match TRBD1. The junction had 9 bases not matched to a gene; V was cut back by 4 bases and J by 7 bases. This CDR3 has 16 residues. The germline V gene encodes CDR1 LGHNA and CDR2 YSLEER. The CDR3 region is CASSRTGNLENSPLHF. The CDR3 DNA reads as TGCGCCAGCAGCCGGACAGGGAACTTGGAGAATTCACCCCTCCACTTT.

Points on this clonotype: The junction departs from germline at one end; a sequencing error may be responsible. J is TRBJ2-2 and V is TRBV12-3 or TRBV12-4; 8 bases fit TRBD2. The CDR3 extends over 18 amino acids. The CDR3 here is CASSLAGYSETNTGELFF. The CDR3, as DNA: TGTGCCAGCAGCTTAGCGGGGTACTCAGAAACGAACACCGGGGAGCTGTTTTTT.

This clonotype was seen at least ten times. The chain is built from TRBV6-2 or TRBV6-3 and TRBJ2-7, with TRBD2 matching over 11 bases. The CDR3 sequence is 17 residues long. V trimming: 5 bases; J trimming: 5 bases; junction bases outside the gene matches: 14. Germline V gene data show CDR1 as MNHEY and CDR2 as SVGEGT. The DNA of the CDR3 is TGTGCCAGCAGTCCTATAACTAGCGGGAGCTCTAAACACGAGCAGTACTTC. Translating it yields CASSPITSGSSKHEQYF.

This clonotype was picked up many times. The chain recombines TRBV20-1 with TRBJ1-5; tentative D call: TRBD1 (6 bases). The V gene's germline CDR1 is DFQATT and CDR2 SNEGSKA (reference sequence). This CDR3 has 17 residues. Between the trimmed V and J ends, which lost 2 bases and 1 base, there was a span of 18 bases. CDR3 DNA sequence: TGCAGTGCTAGATTTACCAGGGGTTACAGCAGCAATCAGCCCCAGCATTTT. It is translated as CSARFTRGYSSNQPQHF.

This clonotype has more than one count but fewer than ten. The V and J genes are TRBV29-1 and TRBJ2-7; TRBD2 matches at 8 bases. CDR1 is SQVTM, CDR2 ANQGSEA, per germline. The CDR3 is 13 residues long. Trimming removed 2 bases from V and 3 bases from J; junction bases left unmatched: 3. The CDR3 nucleotides are TGCAGCGTTGAATTAGCGGGATTCTACGAGCAGTACTTC. As protein: CSVELAGFYEQYF.

This clonotype was observed at least ten times. The rearrangement joins TRBV28 to TRBJ2-3; D gene uncertain. The CDR3 consists of 15 residues. Looked up from germline, CDR1 is MDHEN and CDR2 is SYDVKM. V shed 6 bases and J shed 0 bases, with 13 bases lying between them. The CDR3 nucleotides are TGTGCCAGCAGAGGCCTTTTCGTGAGCACAGATACGCAGTATTTT. Protein product: CASRGLFVSTDTQYF.

This chain connects TRBV6-5 to TRBJ1-1; 7 nucleotides agree with TRBD1. With V trimmed by 2 bases and J by 4 bases, 7 bases remained unmatched. Germline loops: CDR1 MNHEY, CDR2 SVGAGI. The CDR3 totals 15 residues. CDR3 amino acids: CASSYVRDSLTEAFF. CDR3 nucleotide sequence: TGTGCCAGCAGTTACGTCAGGGACAGTCTCACTGAAGCTTTCTTT.

This clonotype appeared many times. The chain has TRBV12-3 or TRBV12-4 and TRBJ1-5, with D tentatively TRBD1 (6 bases). This CDR3 spans 15 amino acids. The V end lost 4 bases, the J end lost 5 bases, and 15 bases lay between the germline ends. The CDR3 DNA is TGTGCCAGCAGTTCACAGGGCCCCTTTTATCAGCCCCAGCATTTT. This encodes CASSSQGPFYQPQHF.

In this sample, this clonotype turned up many times. The chain is built from TRBV20-1 and TRBJ1-1; D unclear. Germline CDR1 reads DFQATT; CDR2 reads SNEGSKA (reference sequence). The CDR3 has 14 amino acids. V gave up 0 bases and J gave up 2 bases, with 10 bases separating them. CDR3 bases: TGCAGTGCTAGAGATCTATCGACAAACACTGAAGCTTTCTTT. Translating gives CSARDLSTNTEAFF.

This chain joins TRBV11-2 and TRBJ2-7; 11 nucleotides agree with TRBD2. V lost 5 bases, J lost 0 bases, and 12 bases stayed unmatched. This CDR3 spans 18 amino acids. Germline V gene sequence: CDR1 SGHAT, CDR2 FQNNGV. CDR3 DNA: TGTGCCAGCAGCCCACGGGGACTAGCGGTTTTAAGCTCCTACGAGCAGTACTTC. Translating gives CASSPRGLAVLSSYEQYF.

V usage is TRBV12-3 or TRBV12-4 and J usage is TRBJ1-5; maybe TRBD1 (6 bases). The CDR3 sequence is 14 residues long. V dropped 5 bases and J dropped 0 bases, with 8 bases sitting between them. The CDR3 reads CASSGTFSNQPQHF. CDR3 in DNA: TGTGCCAGCAGTGGGACATTTAGCAATCAGCCCCAGCATTTT.

This clonotype was detected many times. The chain joins TRBV12-3 or TRBV12-4 to TRBJ2-7; D call uncertain. This CDR3 comprises 13 residues. Trimming removed 5 bases at V and 3 bases at J, with 11 bases between. The CDR3 nucleotides read TGTGCCAGCAGTGAGAGTGGCGGCTACGAGCAGTACTTC. Its translation: CASSESGGYEQYF.

This clonotype was observed at least ten times. This chain joins TRBV12-3 or TRBV12-4 and TRBJ1-5, with D perhaps TRBD1 (6 bases). The CDR3 is made up of 14 amino acids. V lost 3 bases, J lost 5 bases, and 11 bases lay in between. CDR3 in amino acids: CASSLGGFYQPQHF. DNA for the CDR3: TGTGCCAGCAGTTTGGGGGGCTTCTATCAGCCCCAGCATTTT.

This clonotype was picked up many times. The chain carries TRBV4-1 and TRBJ1-1; D not resolved. There are 15 residues in the CDR3. Trimming cost V 1 base and J 0 bases, with 9 bases left between them. Germline V gene lookup returns CDR1 MGHRA and CDR2 YSYEKL. CDR3 nucleotide sequence: TGCGCCAGCAGCCAAGTTTTTTTCATGAACACTGAAGCTTTCTTT. Protein: CASSQVFFMNTEAFF.

This clonotype appeared many times. The chain uses TRBV27 and TRBJ1-5, with D tentatively TRBD1 (5 bases). V shed 5 bases and J shed 7 bases, with 9 bases lying between them. Per germline, CDR1 MNHEY and CDR2 SMNVEV (reference sequence). The CDR3 loop spans 12 amino acids. CDR3 sequence reads: CASSDEGQPQHF. In DNA, the CDR3 is TGTGCCAGCAGTGATGAGGGGCAGCCCCAGCATTTT.

The chain links TRBV11-2 to TRBJ2-7; D possibly corresponds to TRBD1 (6 bases). The CDR3 consists of 14 residues. CDR1 is SGHAT, CDR2 FQNNGV, per germline. V lost 5 bases to trimming and J lost 2 bases, with 13 bases between them. CDR3: CASSRAGDPYEQYF. In DNA, the CDR3 is TGTGCCAGCAGCAGGGCAGGGGACCCCTACGAGCAGTACTTC.

This clonotype occurred many times. The V and J genes are TRBV7-2 and TRBJ2-5; D gene unclear. V was clipped by 6 bases and J by 3 bases, with 14 bases between them. The CDR3 is 14 residues long. CDR1 and CDR2 (germline): SGHTA, FQGNSA. The CDR3 loop is CASRQSGTKETQYF. In DNA, the CDR3 is TGTGCCAGCAGACAATCAGGAACCAAAGAGACCCAGTACTTC.

In its sample, this clonotype was seen many times. The chain carries TRBV9 and TRBJ2-7; the match to TRBD1 covers 10 bases. Germline V gives CDR1 SGDLS, CDR2 YYNGEE. V lost 3 bases, J lost 2 bases, and 2 bases stayed unmatched. The CDR3 totals 14 residues. This CDR3 is CASSDGQGAYEQYF. CDR3 DNA sequence: TGTGCCAGCAGCGACGGACAGGGGGCCTACGAGCAGTACTTC.

This clonotype has a count of ten or more. V gene TRBV28 combines with J gene TRBJ1-5; D uncertain. Trimming cost V 5 bases and J 0 bases, with 14 bases left between them. Germline CDR1 and CDR2: MDHEN and SYDVKM. The length of the CDR3 is 16 residues. CDR3 sequence (DNA): TGTGCCAGCAGTCCCTCCCACAACTATAGCAATCAGCCCCAGCATTTT. As protein: CASSPSHNYSNQPQHF.

The chain uses TRBV18 and TRBJ2-7; 13 positions match TRBD2. V shed 3 bases, J shed 4 bases, and the junction held 6 bases outside the gene matches. The CDR3 has 16 residues. The germline CDR1 and CDR2 sequences are KGHSH and LQKENI. In nucleotides, the CDR3 is TGTGCCAGCTCACCCGGACTAGCGGGAGCGGTATACGAGCAGTACTTC. This translates into CASSPGLAGAVYEQYF.

In this sample, this clonotype turned up many times. CDR3 amino acids: CASSYSSGSGLANTEAFF. The CDR3, as DNA: TGTGCCAGCAGTTACTCCAGTGGGTCAGGCCTGGCGAACACTGAAGCTTTCTTT. The chain couples TRBV6-2 or TRBV6-3 to TRBJ1-1; no firm D call. This CDR3 has 18 amino acids. Germline V gene sequence: CDR1 MNHEY, CDR2 SVGEGT. Between the trimmed V and J ends, which lost 0 bases and 1 base, there was a span of 18 bases.